This T cell receptor beta chain was recorded in a study of OX40 agonist ivuxolimab in advanced cancers. The study in broad terms: Ivuxolimab was a fully human IgG2 agonistic monoclonal antibody targeting the costimulatory receptor OX40 (CD134). Intravenous ivuxolimab was administered to patients every 2 weeks at six dose levels: 0.01, 0.1, 0.3, 1.5, 3 and 10 mg/kg. Of the 50 to 55 dose-escalation patients, hepatocellular carcinoma was present in about 20, melanoma in approximately 15, renal cell carcinoma in 9 and head and neck cancer in 9. In the dose-escalation cohort, approximately 80% of patients were male, and the mean age was around 60 years with a range of roughly 20 to 80. Prior anti-PD-1, anti-PD-L1 or anti-CTLA-4 therapy was permitted, and checkpoint inhibitors had been received by approximately 39% of dose-escalation patients. Partial responses occurred in three dose-escalation patients, of whom one had hepatocellular carcinoma and two had cutaneous melanoma. The purpose of peripheral TCRbeta sequencing was to test whether ivuxolimab changed TCR sequence diversity and led to clonal T-cell expansion. The monotherapy dose-escalation portion (N = 52 patients) of the phase I ivuxolimab trial is reported in the paper.

The full study reports these points: The antigen specificity of the peripheral T cells that underwent clonal expansion was not determined. After ivuxolimab, more expanded clones were found on average in CD8+ T cells than in CD4+ T cells. At doses from 0.1 to 3.0 mg/kg, clonal expansion was seen in both CD4+ and CD8+ blood T cells between baseline and week 6. Low levels of normalized T-cell clonal expansion were also seen in some patients who did not respond. In the 0.1-3.0 mg/kg groups, partial responders had among the lowest normalized peripheral clonal expansion, particularly in CD8+ T cells.

Genomic DNA was extracted from sorted cells for sequencing of the TCRbeta CDR3 region. The immunoSEQ Assay was used for sequencing of TCRbeta CDR3 regions. In TCRdb, the immuneACCESS table is reduced to in-frame sequences with V and J assigned. These tables do not hold every clone; where another copy was compared, an unresolved V gene accounts for under half, and the others remain unexplained. This sample holds approximately 76,000 clones; roughly 85% were observed only once. The ten top clones hold less than 6% of the sample. As to this clone: Which antigen it targets is not known. Per-base quality was not reported, and no clone a single base away is much larger than it.

CDR1 and CDR2 were assigned from the germline V gene as SGHVS and FQNEAQ. From the cysteine up to the phenylalanine, the CDR3 has a length of 12 residues. The retained sequence is limited to the CDR3, 36 bases, with the frame set at the first base. V gives up 0 bases and J gives up 5 bases, and the segment between their germline ends measures 5 bases. Patients with a history of autoimmune disease or receiving systemic immunosuppression were excluded from the trial. Peripheral blood for TCR sequencing was collected from all dose cohorts at baseline, on cycle 4 day 1, and on cycle 7 day 1. The samples were taken from a phase I, first-in-human, multicenter, open-label dose-escalation trial of ivuxolimab. Adults with locally advanced or metastatic head and neck squamous cell, hepatocellular, melanoma or renal cell carcinoma were enrolled in the trial. Before TCR sequencing, CD4+ and CD8+ T cells were separately sorted from peripheral blood.

This TCR was recovered from an adult with an advanced solid tumor such as melanoma, head and neck, liver or kidney cancer. The sample in question was CD4+ or CD8+ T cells sorted from blood, obtained in a trial of the OX40 agonist ivuxolimab. Recombination joined TRBV7-8 with TRBJ2-7; the D gene cannot be named for sure. The nucleotide sequence is TGTGCCAGCAGCTTAGCTAAAAACGAGCAGTACTTC. It codes for CASSLAKNEQYF.